One sample yielded the 22 T cell receptor beta chains listed below, sequenced in a study of OX40 agonist ivuxolimab in advanced cancers. The library was produced with the immunoSEQ multiplex PCR assay. TCRdb took this table from immuneACCESS and kept in-frame rearrangements with V and J called. Such tables lack part of the clones; where checked against another copy, unresolved V genes explain under half of the gap, and the rest is unexplained. The sample yields about 13,000 clones; around four fifths were counted once. The ten top clones hold roughly 46% of the sample. The specimen comprised CD4+ or CD8+ T cells sorted from blood, sampled in a trial of the OX40 agonist ivuxolimab. The receptors here all came from an adult with an advanced solid tumor such as melanoma, head and neck, liver or kidney cancer.

For the CDR3, the DNA is TGTGCCAGCAGTTTACGACTTAGCAATCAGCCCCAGCATTTT. Encoded protein: CASSLRLSNQPQHF. V is TRBV28 and J is TRBJ1-5; D unclear. V lost 2 bases and J lost 0, with 5 bases in between. Germline V gene lookup returns CDR1 MDHEN and CDR2 SYDVKM. This CDR3 comprises 14 residues.

The chain is built from TRBV6-1 and TRBJ2-2; D gene unclear. CDR3 size: 13 residues. Germline CDR1 reads MNHNS; CDR2 reads SASEGT. V dropped 5 bases and J dropped 1 base, with 5 bases sitting between them. CDR3 in DNA: TGTGCCAGCAGTCACAGGAACACCGGGGAGCTGTTTTTT. Amino acid sequence: CASSHRNTGELFF.

The rearrangement joins TRBV7-2 to TRBJ1-5; possibly TRBD1 for D (5 bases). The germline gives CDR1 SGHTA, CDR2 FQGNSA. V was pared by 4 bases and J by 0 bases, with 16 bases between. This CDR3 is 17 amino acids long. The CDR3 DNA sequence: TGTGCCAGCAGCTCAGGACGGGACGGAAATAGCAATCAGCCCCAGCATTTT. Its protein is CASSSGRDGNSNQPQHF.

A single count supports this clone. This chain connects TRBV4-2 to TRBJ1-1, with D possibly TRBD1 on 6 matching bases. The germline gives CDR1 LGHNA, CDR2 YNFKEQ. Trimming shortened V by 4 bases and J by 2 bases, and 23 bases separated the two germline ends. The CDR3 contains 18 residues. DNA of the CDR3: TGTGCCAGCAGCCCCGGGGGCAGGGGCGGATCGAATAACACTGAAGCTTTCTTT. It codes for CASSPGGRGGSNNTEAFF.

This clone was seen a handful of times. This sequence joins TRBV11-3 and TRBJ2-5; TRBD1 matches at 7 bases. The CDR3 totals 16 residues. Germline CDR1 SGHNT, CDR2 YENEEA. The trim removed 2 bases at V and 3 bases at J, leaving 9 bases unmatched. The CDR3 DNA sequence: TGTGCCAGCAGCTTATTTAGCAGGGACAGCGAAGAGACCCAGTACTTC. Protein sequence: CASSLFSRDSEETQYF. Complete variable domain (other parts from reference TRBV11-3 and TRBJ2-5): EAGVVQSPRYKIIEKKQPVAFWCNPISGHNTLYWYLQNLGQGPELLIRYENEEAVDDSQLPKDRFSAERLKGVDSTLKIQPAELGDSAVYLCASSLFSRDSEETQYFGPGTRLLVL.

V is TRBV2 and J is TRBJ2-1; no clear D. The CDR3 length is 16 residues. V lost 4 bases, J lost 2 bases, and 15 bases lay in between. Per germline, CDR1 SNHLY and CDR2 FYNNEI. This chain's CDR3 is CASSVPADQAYNEQFF. CDR3 in DNA: TGTGCCAGCAGTGTTCCGGCGGATCAAGCCTACAATGAGCAGTTCTTC.

The chain links TRBV7-9 to TRBJ1-6, with TRBD1 as a possible D gene (5 bases). Germline lookup yields CDR1 SEHNR and CDR2 FQNEAQ (reference sequence). Trimming removed 3 bases at V and 6 bases at J, with 15 bases between. CDR3 length: 16 residues. CDR3 sequence: CASSFGAPGGNSPLHF. CDR3 sequence (DNA): TGTGCCAGCAGCTTCGGAGCGCCGGGGGGTAATTCACCCCTCCACTTT.

This rearrangement joins TRBV6-5 to TRBJ1-1; D uncertain. CDR3 length: 12 residues. CDR1 is MNHEY and CDR2 is SVGAGI in the germline V gene. Trimming removed 1 base at V and 8 bases at J, with 8 bases between. CDR3 coding DNA: TGTGCCAGCAGTTACTTTGGGGTGGAAGCTTTCTTT. Translating gives CASSYFGVEAFF.

The chain has TRBV28 and TRBJ2-7; D call uncertain. The V and J ends lost 5 bases and 3 bases respectively, with 14 bases between them. This CDR3 is 14 amino acids long. Germline-derived CDR1 and CDR2 are MDHEN and SYDVKM. In DNA form, the CDR3 reads TGTGCCAGCAGTCCATCGTCCGGCGTCTACGAGCAGTACTTC. Amino acid sequence: CASSPSSGVYEQYF.

This clone has just one count. The gene calls are TRBV27 and TRBJ2-1; no reliable D call. Germline loops: CDR1 MNHEY, CDR2 SMNVEV (reference sequence). This CDR3 contains 12 residues. The ends were cut back, 5 bases at V and 4 bases at J, with 6 bases in the middle. The CDR3 is CASSQVYNEQFF. CDR3 nucleotides: TGTGCCAGCAGTCAAGTGTACAATGAGCAGTTCTTC.

This clone was detected a few times. J is TRBJ2-7 and V is TRBV5-6; 9 bases are shared with TRBD1. The CDR3 is made up of 14 amino acids. The J segment lost 2 bases and the V segment lost 0 bases, leaving 0 bases of the junction unmatched. Germline V gives CDR1 SGHDT, CDR2 YYEEEE. The CDR3 DNA follows: TGTGCCAGCAGCTTGGGACAGGGGGCCTACGAGCAGTACTTC. Protein sequence: CASSLGQGAYEQYF.

The chain couples TRBV27 to TRBJ2-3; TRBD1 matches 7 bases. J lost 0 bases, V lost 2 bases, and 5 bases had no gene match. The length of the CDR3 is 16 residues. Germline CDR1 and CDR2: MNHEY and SMNVEV (reference sequence). The CDR3 DNA reads TGTGCCAGCAGTTTAGGGGACAGAACTAGCACAGATACGCAGTATTTT. Translated: CASSLGDRTSTDTQYF.

This rearrangement joins TRBV11-2 to TRBJ2-1; tentatively, D is TRBD1 (6 bases). This CDR3 has 16 residues. The ends were cut back, 5 bases at V and 0 bases at J, with 14 bases in the middle. Germline V gives CDR1 SGHAT, CDR2 FQNNGV. CDR3 in amino acids: CASSDGQLSSYNEQFF. The CDR3 nucleotides are TGTGCCAGCAGCGACGGACAGTTGAGCTCCTACAATGAGCAGTTCTTC.

The V gene is TRBV11-2, the J gene TRBJ2-7, with D possibly being TRBD1 (5 bases). The CDR3 loop spans 17 amino acids. Germline values: CDR1 SGHAT, CDR2 FQNNGV. Trimming left V 5 bases short and J 3 bases short, with 23 bases between. CDR3: CASSRWWRDSHRYEQYF. The CDR3 DNA reads as TGTGCCAGCAGCCGGTGGTGGCGAGACAGCCACCGCTACGAGCAGTACTTC. Combining the CDR3 with reference TRBV11-2 and TRBJ2-7 gives the whole variable domain EAGVAQSPRYKIIEKRQSVAFWCNPISGHATLYWYQQILGQGPKLLIQFQNNGVVDDSQLPKDRFSAERLKGVDSTLKIQPAKLEDSAVYLCASSRWWRDSHRYEQYFGPGTRLTVT.

This rearrangement joins TRBV5-1 to TRBJ2-7; 10 nucleotides match TRBD2. Germline V lookup: CDR1 SGHRS, CDR2 YFSETQ. V trimming: 4 bases; J trimming: 5 bases; junction bases outside the gene matches: 9. The CDR3 is 15 residues long. CDR3 in amino acids: CASSNIGLADHEQYF. Written as DNA, the CDR3 is TGCGCCAGCAGCAACATCGGACTAGCGGACCACGAGCAGTACTTC.

The rearrangement joins TRBV27 to TRBJ1-2; maybe TRBD1 (6 bases). This CDR3 region has 14 residues. Trimming left V 3 bases short and J 6 bases short, with 14 bases between. The germline V gene has CDR1 MNHEY and CDR2 SMNVEV (reference sequence). The DNA for the CDR3 is TGTGCCAGCAGTTTCCGGGACAAGGCTCATGGCTACACCTTC. It specifies CASSFRDKAHGYTF.

The chain joins TRBV27 to TRBJ1-1; 8 nucleotides match TRBD1. There are 13 residues in the CDR3. With 6 bases clipped from V and 2 bases from J, the junction kept 2 bases outside the gene matches. The V gene's germline CDR1 is MNHEY and CDR2 SMNVEV (reference sequence). The CDR3 protein is CASRGTGNTEAFF. CDR3 sequence (DNA): TGTGCCAGCAGAGGGACAGGAAACACTGAAGCTTTCTTT.

This chain links TRBV7-2 with TRBJ1-1; 8 nucleotides align to TRBD1. In germline, CDR1 is SGHTA, CDR2 FQGNSA. This CDR3 contains 14 residues. J was trimmed by 0 bases and V by 7 bases; bases with no gene match: 4. The CDR3 protein is CASTGGPMNTEAFF. The CDR3 coding sequence is TGTGCCAGCACAGGGGGCCCAATGAACACTGAAGCTTTCTTT.

The CDR3 nucleotides are TGTGCCAGCAGCGTAGAGGGAGGAAACTATGGCTACACCTTC. Translating gives CASSVEGGNYGYTF. The V gene is TRBV9, the J gene TRBJ1-2; D is unresolved. V gave up 0 bases and J gave up 2 bases, with 8 bases separating them. The length of the CDR3 is 14 residues. The germline gives CDR1 SGDLS, CDR2 YYNGEE.

CDR3 sequence reads: CASSFSSGSTDTQYF. Written as DNA, the CDR3 is TGTGCCAGCAGCTTTTCCAGCGGAAGCACAGATACGCAGTATTTT. This sequence joins TRBV5-4 and TRBJ2-3; a weak D match, TRBD2 (5 bases). CDR3 size: 15 residues. The germline V gene has CDR1 SGHNT and CDR2 YYREEE (reference sequence). V lost 2 bases, J lost 0 bases, and 10 bases lay in between.

The rearrangement links TRBV5-6 to TRBJ2-3; weak D call: TRBD1 (5 bases). CDR1 SGHDT and CDR2 YYEEEE come from the germline V gene. V lost 6 bases to trimming and J lost 6 bases, with 20 bases between them. This CDR3 is 15 amino acids long. CDR3 sequence reads: CASTPRTGTRDTQYF. The CDR3 nucleotides read TGTGCCAGCACTCCAAGAACAGGTACTCGTGATACGCAGTATTTT.

The chain is built from TRBV19 and TRBJ2-7; a weak D match, TRBD1 (6 bases). This CDR3 spans 15 amino acids. Germline V gene lookup returns CDR1 LNHDA and CDR2 SQIVND (reference sequence). Trimming cost V 3 bases and J 2 bases, with 14 bases left between them. This CDR3 reads CASSIALRGTYEQYF. The CDR3 DNA sequence: TGTGCCAGTAGTATCGCGCTAAGGGGGACCTACGAGCAGTACTTC. Full variable domain (missing parts from reference TRBV19 and TRBJ2-7): DGGITQSPKYLFRKEGQNVTLSCEQNLNHDAMYWYRQDPGQGLRLIYYSQIVNDFQKGDIAEGYSVSREKKESFPLTVTSAQKNPTAFYLCASSIALRGTYEQYFGPGTRLTVT.